Included here is one T cell receptor beta chain sequence, with context. Which antigen it targets is not known. No much larger clone exists at a distance of one base, and base qualities are not known. The intended sense of this specimen's time point label: recipient sample about 28 days before transplant, after cytoreduction. Blood samples were obtained from recipients approximately 28 days before transplant and at days 30, 100 and 180 after transplant. Nuclei Lysis Solution was used to extract genomic DNA from fresh or cryopreserved unfractionated peripheral blood mononuclear cells. V loses 2 bases, J loses 2 bases, and the germline ends lie 10 bases apart. The CDR3 covers 14 residues, taking in both the cysteine and the phenylalanine. Of all the DNA, just the CDR3 is kept, 42 bases in frame from base 1. CDR1 and CDR2 are read off the germline V gene as MNHEY and SVGAGI. The data belong to a study of T cell clonotyping in hematopoietic cell transplantation (dated by TCRdb to about 2021). About the investigation overall: Pretransplant samples from recipients were collected after cytoreduction. The study collected approximately 130 blood samples from 35 consecutive transplant recipients and their related donors. Recruitment of patients was conducted between late 2015 and 2017, and follow-up was continued until late 2020 or death.

Overall study results and their limits: Just a small fraction of recipient repertoires overlapped with donor repertoires, and more than 97% appeared de novo at the given depth. After transplant, TCR diversity in recipients dropped, and pathologically expanded clonotypes increased progressively from day 30 to day 180. The sample size was limited and the cells went unsorted, which meant the CD4 and CD8 repertoire contributions could not be told apart. Broader TCR repertoire diversity after transplant was predicted by Inverse Simpson Index values from donors and from recipients before transplant.

The immunoSEQ assay, a bias-controlled multiplex PCR with V- and J-specific primers, was used to amplify TCR beta CDR3 regions from genomic DNA. In a second PCR step, a proprietary barcode and Illumina adapter sequences were attached to the CDR3 amplicons. CDR3 libraries were sequenced on an Illumina MiSeq instrument. The paper's processing steps were these. Export and quality control were done with immunoSEQ Analyzer 3.0, while downstream analyses used R Bioconductor and Immunarch. Only productive rearrangements within the normalized downsampled data set were used in the calculation of repertoire metrics. Pathologically expanded clonotypes were defined as those larger than 5 templates in the normalized cohort. Repertoire diversity was measured with the Inverse Simpson Index. The non-normalized data set was used for CMV-specificity analyses so that all clonotypes could be captured. This immuneACCESS table, as held by TCRdb, lists in-frame sequences with V and J called but not all clones. Of the missing ones, under half trace to an unresolved V gene in checked studies; the others have no known cause. From that table come the V and J calls and clone size; the DNA was used to work out D and trimming. The sample table holds about 6,800 clones, of which around 90% were seen once. About 3.5% of the sample lies in the top ten.

The TCR was taken from a man between 25 and 39 years old with acute myeloid leukemia. Some clones in this sample may be carry-over from other donors' samples. The input for sequencing was peripheral blood mononuclear cells, taken before stem cell transplant. The chain is made from TRBV6-5 and TRBJ2-7, with TRBD2 as a weak D call on 6 bases. The DNA is TGTGCCAGCAGTTACGGCGGGGCTCCCTACGAGCAGTACTTC. This gives the protein CASSYGGAPYEQYF.